There are a few counts of the clone carrying this TCR beta chain. Sequenced by immunoSEQ multiplex PCR; TCRdb stores in-frame clones only, minus some. The sample records 50,000 to 75,000 clones, roughly 82% being singletons. These data come from a study of blood T cell repertoires in COVID-19. The V segment lost 4 bases and the J segment 6 bases; nucleotides outside the gene matches: 5. Germline-derived CDR1 and CDR2 are SGHRS and YFSETQ. This CDR3 has 13 amino acids. Specimen: peripheral blood. J is TRBJ1-1 and V is TRBV5-1, with 8 bases aligning to TRBD1. This receptor was obtained from a human donor in a cohort sampled during active COVID-19. The CDR3 reads CASSLDRVSEAFF. The CDR3, as DNA: TGCGCCAGCAGCCTGGACAGGGTTTCTGAAGCTTTCTTT.